A selection of T cell receptor beta chains follows, all from one sample in a study of blood T cell repertoires in COVID-19. TCRdb's table, derived via immunoSEQ multiplex PCR, lists solely in-frame clones and lacks some. The sample holds approximately 350,000 clones, about 90% seen once. The sample was PBMCs or T cells enriched from blood (not recorded which). The receptors shown here come from a woman aged 25 to 39 who had recovered from COVID-19. CDR3s leave out the opening cysteine and the closing phenylalanine or tryptophan. The order of the fields is V gene, J gene, CDR3 protein.

V gene: TRBV30
J gene: TRBJ1-2
CDR3 protein: AWTNGGYGYT

V gene: TRBV7-6
J gene: TRBJ2-1
CDR3 protein: ASSLAGWREADNEQF

V gene: TRBV28
J gene: TRBJ2-1
CDR3 protein: ASSPGQGVPNEQF

V gene: TRBV4-1
J gene: TRBJ2-7
CDR3 protein: ASSHDRAHEQY

V gene: TRBV28
J gene: TRBJ1-2
CDR3 protein: ASSSAGTDQLGYT

V gene: TRBV19
J gene: TRBJ2-5
CDR3 protein: ASQPTPGLPGGTQY

V gene: TRBV2
J gene: TRBJ1-1
CDR3 protein: ASVSQGAGEAF

V gene: TRBV5-1
J gene: TRBJ1-1
CDR3 protein: ASSLTGTMNTEAF

V gene: TRBV19
J gene: TRBJ2-5
CDR3 protein: ASSIRQTAIETQY

V gene: TRBV24-1
J gene: TRBJ2-7
CDR3 protein: ATSAGSYEQY

V gene: TRBV30
J gene: TRBJ1-6
CDR3 protein: AWRTGTGYNSPLH

V gene: TRBV24-1
J gene: TRBJ1-1
CDR3 protein: ATSDPGQSNEAF

V gene: TRBV7-9
J gene: TRBJ1-2
CDR3 protein: ASSALGGYT

V gene: TRBV5-1
J gene: TRBJ2-7
CDR3 protein: ASSLAVGLAYEQY

V gene: TRBV27
J gene: TRBJ2-5
CDR3 protein: ASGSSEETQY

V gene: TRBV28
J gene: TRBJ2-1
CDR3 protein: ASSLAETSYNEQF

V gene: TRBV2
J gene: TRBJ1-3
CDR3 protein: ASSIMGLVGNTIY

V gene: TRBV6-1
J gene: TRBJ1-6
CDR3 protein: ASSEVEGFNSPLH

V gene: TRBV5-5
J gene: TRBJ2-7
CDR3 protein: ASSFADRGYEQY

V gene: TRBV6-6
J gene: TRBJ2-1
CDR3 protein: ASSPGDNEQF

V gene: TRBV29-1
J gene: TRBJ2-7
CDR3 protein: SAGDRDLTYEQY

V gene: TRBV19
J gene: TRBJ2-5
CDR3 protein: ASSQNQETQY

V gene: TRBV28
J gene: TRBJ2-7
CDR3 protein: ASAGTGVWDEQY

V gene: TRBV6-5
J gene: TRBJ1-1
CDR3 protein: ASSYRGEGTEAF

V gene: TRBV5-6
J gene: TRBJ2-7
CDR3 protein: ASSFGQYEQY